These T cell receptor beta chains were read from a single sample in a study of blood T cell repertoires in COVID-19. Produced via immunoSEQ multiplex PCR; TCRdb's table is partial and in-frame only. The sample records around 80,000 clones, more than 70% being singletons. The specimen sequenced was peripheral blood. Receptors originate from a man aged 50-59 years with COVID-19, enrolled during active disease. The CDR3 runs from the conserved cysteine through the conserved F or W. A D gene is named only where the DNA matches it firmly. Not every row has a clone size; where given, it reads once, few, many or a size class.

j_call clone_size d_call v_call cdr3_nt cdr3_aa
TRBJ2-7 - - TRBV2 TGTGCCAGCAGTGAAGCCGAGGTCAAATACTTC CASSEAEVKYF
TRBJ2-1 - TRBD1 TRBV6-5 TGTGCCAGCAGTCGGACAGGTTTGTCCTACAATGAGCAGTTCTTC CASSRTGLSYNEQFF
TRBJ1-6 few - TRBV7-2 TGTGCCAGCAGCTTAGCACAGGGACATTCACCCCTCCACTTT CASSLAQGHSPLHF
TRBJ1-6 - TRBD1 TRBV19 TGTGCCAGTAGTGACAGGGGGCGCGGGAAGGAACCCCTCCACTTT CASSDRGRGKEPLHF
TRBJ2-7 - TRBD2 TRBV20-1 TGCAGTGCTAGTGCCCCTCCCACTAGCGGGGGGGTTTTATCCTACGAGCAGTACTTC CSASAPPTSGGVLSYEQYF
TRBJ2-5 - TRBD2 TRBV6-5 TGTGCCAGCCTCCCGGGAGGTTCGGGGGAGACCCAGTACTTC CASLPGGSGETQYF
TRBJ2-6 once TRBD2 TRBV19 TGTGCCAGTAGTAGTGGGACTAGCGGGTCACAACTCTCTGGGGCCAACGTCCTGACTTTC CASSSGTSGSQLSGANVLTF
TRBJ2-5 - - TRBV12-2 TGTGCAAGTCGCCCGACTCATTACTTCTCGGAGACCCAGTACTTC CASRPTHYFSETQYF
TRBJ1-4 - TRBD1 TRBV7-9 TGTGCCAGCACCCGTACGGGACAGGTCCTTTTT CASTRTGQVLF
TRBJ2-1 - - TRBV10-3 TGTGCCATCAGTGGGTCCCAGGGTGGCATCTCCTACAATGAGCAGTTCTTC CAISGSQGGISYNEQFF
TRBJ1-1 - - TRBV24-1 TGTGCCACCAGTAGGGGGGGGGTCGACACTGAAGCTTTCTTT CATSRGGVDTEAFF
TRBJ2-2 - - TRBV9 TGTGCCAGCAGCGTAGAAGCCGGGAGTGGATACACCGGGGAGCTGTTTTTT CASSVEAGSGYTGELFF
TRBJ1-2 - TRBD1 TRBV7-8 TGTGCCAGCAGCTCGAGCTTCGGACAGGGGGCTAACTATGGCTACACCTTC CASSSSFGQGANYGYTF
TRBJ2-1 - - TRBV2 TGTGCCAGCAGCTCGGACACCAATGAGCAGTTCTTC CASSSDTNEQFF
TRBJ2-2 once - TRBV6-6 TGTGCCAGCAGCTATCGGGGCGGGGAGCTGTTTTTT CASSYRGGELFF
TRBJ1-5 - TRBD1 TRBV20-1 TGCAGTGCTAGTCCCGGGACAGTCCAGCCCCAGCATTTT CSASPGTVQPQHF
TRBJ2-7 - TRBD2 TRBV28 TGTGCCAGCAGTCCTAGCGGGAGGGCCTACGAGCAGTACTTC CASSPSGRAYEQYF
TRBJ1-5 - - TRBV15 TGTGCCACCCAGGACAGACGCAATCAGCCCCAGCATTTT CATQDRRNQPQHF
TRBJ1-1 - - TRBV4-2 TGTGCCAGCAGCTGGACAGCTAAGGACACTGAAGCTTTCTTT CASSWTAKDTEAFF
TRBJ2-4 - TRBD2 TRBV7-3 TGTGCCAGCAGGTCCACTAGCGGGGCAAACATTCAGTACTTC CASRSTSGANIQYF
TRBJ2-7 - - TRBV14 TGTGCCAGCAGCCAGGGGGGGGCGCCGGGGTACGAGCAGTACTTC CASSQGGAPGYEQYF
TRBJ1-5 - - TRBV6-5 TGTGCCAGCAGTTACTCCAGGGGTCAGCCCCAGCATTTT CASSYSRGQPQHF
TRBJ2-7 - - TRBV6-5 TGTGCCAGTGGAGCGGTTGCCTACGAGCAGTACTTC CASGAVAYEQYF
TRBJ1-3 - - TRBV19 TGTGCCAGTAGTCCCCGACAAGAAGCTGGAAACACCATATATTTT CASSPRQEAGNTIYF